This is a list of T cell receptor beta chains from one sample in a study of shared clonotypes between healthy human individuals. The data were produced by immunoSEQ multiplex PCR, yet TCRdb's version contains in-frame clones alone and is incomplete. Seen here are around 700,000 clones, about two thirds observed once, and the top ten hold 1.5% to 2%. Sequencing was done on a sample of memory CD4+ T cells sorted from blood. The receptors stem from a woman in her thirties in good health. Both conserved end residues are part of each CDR3. Fields, in order: J gene, V gene, D gene, clone size, CDR3 protein, CDR3 DNA. D genes are given only for firm matches. Only some rows state a clone size, as once, few, many or a class for expanded clones.

j_call: TRBJ2-1; v_call: TRBV2; d_call: TRBD2; clone_size: -; cdr3_aa: CASSERASGSNEQFF; cdr3_nt: TGTGCCAGCAGTGAACGGGCTAGCGGGAGTAATGAGCAGTTCTTC
j_call: TRBJ2-7; v_call: TRBV5-1; d_call: TRBD1; clone_size: -; cdr3_aa: CASSEGQPYEQYF; cdr3_nt: TGCGCCAGCAGCGAGGGACAGCCTTACGAGCAGTACTTC
j_call: TRBJ2-7; v_call: TRBV6-5; d_call: TRBD1; clone_size: -; cdr3_aa: CASSDRGGSYEQYF; cdr3_nt: TGTGCCAGCAGTGACAGGGGGGGCTCCTACGAGCAGTACTTC
j_call: TRBJ2-3; v_call: TRBV6-6; d_call: TRBD1; clone_size: -; cdr3_aa: CASTDRGPSTDTQYF; cdr3_nt: TGTGCCAGCACCGACAGGGGACCTAGCACAGATACGCAGTATTTT
j_call: TRBJ1-1; v_call: TRBV18; d_call: -; clone_size: -; cdr3_aa: CASSPLRVSGRMNTEAFF; cdr3_nt: TGTGCCAGCTCACCCCTCAGGGTCTCTGGACGGATGAACACTGAAGCTTTCTTT
j_call: TRBJ2-1; v_call: TRBV27; d_call: -; clone_size: -; cdr3_aa: CASSFGGRAEFF; cdr3_nt: TGTGCCAGCAGTTTTGGTGGACGAGCGGAGTTCTTC
j_call: TRBJ1-1; v_call: TRBV5-1; d_call: -; clone_size: -; cdr3_aa: CASSFNTGRSNTEAFF; cdr3_nt: TGCGCCAGCAGCTTTAACACGGGACGGTCGAACACTGAAGCTTTCTTT
j_call: TRBJ1-2; v_call: TRBV28; d_call: TRBD1; clone_size: -; cdr3_aa: CASSAPGQINYGYTF; cdr3_nt: TGTGCCAGCAGTGCACCGGGACAGATAAACTATGGCTACACCTTC
j_call: TRBJ2-7; v_call: TRBV18; d_call: TRBD1; clone_size: -; cdr3_aa: CASSPQLGTGADEQYF; cdr3_nt: TGTGCCAGCTCACCACAGCTCGGGACAGGGGCGGACGAGCAGTACTTC
j_call: TRBJ2-5; v_call: TRBV5-6; d_call: TRBD2; clone_size: -; cdr3_aa: CASSPSSGAQETQYF; cdr3_nt: TGTGCCAGCAGCCCTTCAAGCGGGGCACAAGAGACCCAGTACTTC
j_call: TRBJ2-1; v_call: TRBV11-2; d_call: TRBD2; clone_size: -; cdr3_aa: CASSLELAGAYNEQFF; cdr3_nt: TGTGCCAGCAGCTTAGAACTAGCGGGAGCCTACAATGAGCAGTTCTTC
j_call: TRBJ1-1; v_call: TRBV28; d_call: -; clone_size: -; cdr3_aa: CASTPGGEEVSEAFF; cdr3_nt: TGTGCCAGCACCCCCGGGGGGGAGGAGGTCTCTGAAGCTTTCTTT
j_call: TRBJ2-3; v_call: TRBV19; d_call: TRBD2; clone_size: -; cdr3_aa: CASSRASGRITDTQYF; cdr3_nt: TGTGCCAGTAGTAGGGCTAGCGGGCGCATAACAGATACGCAGTATTTT
j_call: TRBJ1-4; v_call: TRBV21-1; d_call: -; clone_size: -; cdr3_aa: CASRTGLNEKLFF; cdr3_nt: TGTGCCAGCAGGACAGGACTTAATGAAAAACTGTTTTTT
j_call: TRBJ2-2; v_call: TRBV5-1; d_call: -; clone_size: -; cdr3_aa: CASSLAVTGELFF; cdr3_nt: TGCGCCAGCAGCTTGGCTGTCACCGGGGAGCTGTTTTTT
j_call: TRBJ1-2; v_call: TRBV28; d_call: TRBD1; clone_size: -; cdr3_aa: CASSFHPQGKTNYGYTF; cdr3_nt: TGTGCCAGCAGTTTCCATCCACAGGGGAAGACTAACTATGGCTACACCTTC
j_call: TRBJ1-4; v_call: TRBV6-1; d_call: -; clone_size: -; cdr3_aa: CASSSQDQSEKLFF; cdr3_nt: TGTGCCAGCAGCTCGCAAGATCAGAGTGAAAAACTGTTTTTT
j_call: TRBJ2-3; v_call: TRBV6-6; d_call: -; clone_size: -; cdr3_aa: CASRDRGLDTQYF; cdr3_nt: TGTGCCAGCAGGGATCGAGGTTTGGATACGCAGTATTTT
j_call: TRBJ2-5; v_call: TRBV7-8; d_call: TRBD2; clone_size: -; cdr3_aa: CASSLDGLALATQYF; cdr3_nt: TGTGCCAGCAGCTTAGACGGACTAGCTTTAGCGACCCAGTACTTC
j_call: TRBJ2-7; v_call: TRBV30; d_call: -; clone_size: -; cdr3_aa: CAWSLPSEQYF; cdr3_nt: TGTGCCTGGAGTCTCCCCAGCGAGCAGTACTTC
j_call: TRBJ2-3; v_call: TRBV7-3; d_call: TRBD2; clone_size: -; cdr3_aa: CASSLGSGGDTDTQYF; cdr3_nt: TGTGCCAGCAGCTTAGGCTCGGGAGGGGACACAGATACGCAGTATTTT
j_call: TRBJ1-2; v_call: TRBV2; d_call: -; clone_size: once; cdr3_aa: CASSDSSLGYGYTF; cdr3_nt: TGTGCCAGCAGTGACTCCTCGCTCGGCTATGGCTACACCTTC
j_call: TRBJ2-1; v_call: TRBV4-1; d_call: TRBD2; clone_size: -; cdr3_aa: CASKGLAGVVNEQFF; cdr3_nt: TGCGCCAGCAAGGGACTAGCGGGAGTCGTCAATGAGCAGTTCTTC
j_call: TRBJ1-1; v_call: TRBV11-2; d_call: -; clone_size: many; cdr3_aa: CASSEGVNTEAFF; cdr3_nt: TGTGCCAGCAGCGAAGGGGTAAACACTGAAGCTTTCTTT
j_call: TRBJ2-1; v_call: TRBV29-1; d_call: -; clone_size: -; cdr3_aa: CSVQRGSTPYNEQFF; cdr3_nt: TGCAGCGTCCAAAGGGGCAGTACCCCCTACAATGAGCAGTTCTTC
j_call: TRBJ2-1; v_call: TRBV7-2; d_call: -; clone_size: -; cdr3_aa: CASSSTVLVQGEQFF; cdr3_nt: TGTGCCAGCAGCTCGACGGTTCTAGTCCAGGGTGAGCAGTTCTTC
j_call: TRBJ2-1; v_call: TRBV19; d_call: TRBD1; clone_size: -; cdr3_aa: CASSMGQGNYNEQFF; cdr3_nt: TGTGCCAGTAGCATGGGACAGGGGAACTACAATGAGCAGTTCTTC
j_call: TRBJ2-3; v_call: TRBV28; d_call: TRBD2; clone_size: once; cdr3_aa: CASSPVASGTYTDTQYF; cdr3_nt: TGTGCCAGCAGTCCCGTGGCTAGCGGGACTTACACAGATACGCAGTATTTT
j_call: TRBJ1-1; v_call: TRBV27; d_call: -; clone_size: -; cdr3_aa: CASSRDGVMNTEAFF; cdr3_nt: TGTGCCAGCAGCCGGGACGGCGTAATGAACACTGAAGCTTTCTTT
j_call: TRBJ1-5; v_call: TRBV19; d_call: -; clone_size: -; cdr3_aa: CASSIGSQPQHF; cdr3_nt: TGTGCCAGTAGTATAGGAAGTCAGCCCCAGCATTTT
j_call: TRBJ2-5; v_call: TRBV29-1; d_call: -; clone_size: -; cdr3_aa: CSSRDYQETQYF; cdr3_nt: TGCAGCAGCCGGGACTACCAAGAGACCCAGTACTTC
j_call: TRBJ2-1; v_call: TRBV5-1; d_call: -; clone_size: -; cdr3_aa: CASSLVSGGAYNEQFF; cdr3_nt: TGCGCCAGCAGCTTGGTGTCGGGCGGAGCCTACAATGAGCAGTTCTTC
j_call: TRBJ2-2; v_call: TRBV6-6; d_call: TRBD1; clone_size: few; cdr3_aa: CASSRGQGTPGELFF; cdr3_nt: TGTGCCAGCAGCCGTGGACAGGGCACTCCCGGGGAGCTGTTTTTT
j_call: TRBJ2-5; v_call: TRBV2; d_call: -; clone_size: -; cdr3_aa: CASTMTRSETQYF; cdr3_nt: TGTGCCAGCACGATGACTAGGAGCGAGACCCAGTACTTC
j_call: TRBJ1-2; v_call: TRBV28; d_call: -; clone_size: few; cdr3_aa: CASRTIGQPTVGGYTF; cdr3_nt: TGTGCCAGCAGGACGATAGGACAGCCGACCGTGGGGGGCTACACCTTC
j_call: TRBJ1-1; v_call: TRBV6-1; d_call: -; clone_size: -; cdr3_aa: CASSETETTEAFF; cdr3_nt: TGTGCCAGCAGTGAAACGGAGACCACTGAAGCTTTCTTT
j_call: TRBJ2-7; v_call: TRBV5-6; d_call: -; clone_size: -; cdr3_aa: CASSLSGYFYEQYF; cdr3_nt: TGTGCCAGCAGCTTGAGTGGTTACTTCTACGAGCAGTACTTC
j_call: TRBJ2-2; v_call: TRBV19; d_call: -; clone_size: -; cdr3_aa: CASSIDRRASGELFF; cdr3_nt: TGTGCCAGTAGTATAGATCGGAGGGCCTCGGGGGAGCTGTTTTTT
j_call: TRBJ1-4; v_call: TRBV6-5; d_call: TRBD1; clone_size: -; cdr3_aa: CASRSGTGPNEKLFF; cdr3_nt: TGTGCCAGCAGGTCCGGGACAGGACCTAATGAAAAACTGTTTTTT
j_call: TRBJ1-2; v_call: TRBV18; d_call: -; clone_size: -; cdr3_aa: CASSPTENRLVYGYTF; cdr3_nt: TGTGCCAGCTCACCAACGGAGAACAGACTAGTTTATGGCTACACCTTC
j_call: TRBJ1-3; v_call: TRBV30; d_call: -; clone_size: -; cdr3_aa: CAWSGPGNTIYF; cdr3_nt: TGTGCCTGGAGTGGACCAGGAAACACCATATATTTT
j_call: TRBJ2-7; v_call: TRBV29-1; d_call: -; clone_size: -; cdr3_aa: CSVVSLGYEQYF; cdr3_nt: TGCAGCGTTGTGAGTCTGGGGTACGAGCAGTACTTC